This TCR beta chain is drawn from a study of shared clonotypes between healthy human individuals (dated by TCRdb to the early 2020s). Looking at the study overall: The cohort comprised a couple of women and a few men aged 18 to 49 years. To estimate repertoire size and how much clonotypes are shared between individuals, the study performed deep sequencing of blood TCR repertoires from about five healthy adults. For each donor, CD4 naive and CD4 memory were each run on three plates, CD8 naive on two plates, and CD8 memory on one plate. To increase sequencing depth and limit assay-specific biases, TCR repertoire library preparation and sequencing were carried out by different laboratories using diverse techniques. Leukapheresis yielded between about 0.94 and 8.9 billion PBMCs per donor.

Healthy HIV-negative adults with no recently reported acute infections or vaccinations were included as donors. Every donor was a Caucasian adult living in Nashville, Tennessee, USA. Magnetic negative selection was used to enrich CD4+ T cells, after which naive cells were positively selected on CD45RA and the negative fraction became the memory subset. Blood was obtained by leukapheresis, after which PBMCs were separated by Ficoll-Histopaque density gradient centrifugation and cryopreserved in liquid nitrogen vapor phase. Analytical flow cytometry was used to check the purity and quantity of every magnetically sorted T cell population. Each sorted fraction had its genomic DNA isolated and then quantified by UV absorbance on a Nanodrop 2000c. Comments on this clone: It lacks a known antigen. No base quality values were provided; no much bigger clone lies one nucleotide off.

The germline V gene provides CDR1 MDHEN and CDR2 SYDVKM. The CDR3 has 14 amino acids, counting the end cysteine and phenylalanine. Only the CDR3 DNA stays, 42 bases, in frame from base 1. V is clipped by 3 bases and J by 3 bases, and the sequence between their germline boundaries is 8 bases long. TCR CDR3 regions were amplified from genomic DNA by multiplex PCR using the deep immunoSEQ assay. Extracted genomic DNA from each cell subset was distributed evenly across all wells of several immunoSEQ 96-well plates, and each plate was treated as a replicate. For sorted subsets, each replicate PCR was loaded with 150 to 250 ng genomic DNA, equivalent to 32,000 or so T cell genomes. Purified libraries were measured with a Qubit 3.0 fluorometer, size-checked on a Bioanalyzer 2100, and measured again with the KAPA Library Quantification kit. Every immunoSEQ 96-well plate was sequenced on a dedicated single-read 150-cycle Illumina NextSeq 550 flow cell. The study's own analysis went as follows. Because the immunoSEQ output included only junctional sequences and no quality scores, the filtering could not be the same as the filtering used for full-length reads. To assign V/J genes and CDR3, sequences were annotated against IMGT germline references using PyIR, a Python wrapper for IgBLAST v1.9. Reads with weak V/J assignments (E-value above 1e-6), missing CDR3, stop codons, out-of-frame junctions, or ambiguous translated residues were removed. V3J clonotypes were defined as sequences sharing the same inferred V gene, J gene, and CDR3 amino acid sequence. Percentage overlap between repertoires was calculated by dividing the number of shared unique clonotypes by the size of the smaller repertoire. Repertoire richness was assessed with RTK rarefaction, the Chao1 estimator, and Recon v2.1 estimates of unobserved clonotypes. For all TCRbeta clonotypes obtained by the gDNA method from a few donors, generation probabilities were computed with OLGA. TCRdb carries this immuneACCESS record with in-frame sequences only. Its versions omit some clonotypes, under half of them owing to an unresolved V gene in the studies checked, with the rest unexplained. The V and J calls and the clone size are those of that table, but D and trimming were determined from the DNA. The sample table shows some 2,100,000 clones, and under 97% are seen once. The ten biggest clones cover 0.1% to 0.15% of the sample.

On the study overall, not on this receptor specifically: When several donors were compared, the shared fraction of clonotypes was about 5.5% for naive CD4, about 4% for naive CD8, 2% to 2.5% for memory CD4, and approximately 0.4% for memory CD8. The genetic and exposure-history diversity represented was limited by the small number of donors. Clonotypes shared by all four sorted-subset donors showed higher generation probabilities than non-shared clonotypes. Based on pairwise subsampling, the degree of clonotype sharing among donors was expected to be affected by sequencing depth. Sampling was restricted to blood, and TCR repertoires in tissues likely differ from the TCR repertoires found in blood. Estimated clonotype richness was generally larger for naive than for memory subsets. Rarefaction of sorted-subset datasets indicated incomplete sequencing despite the large sequencing depth.

Recombination linked TRBV28 to TRBJ1-4, with the D gene uncertain. The specimen sequenced was naive CD4+ T cells sorted from blood. The meaning of the sample's cell subset or site label: CD45RA+ positively selected. The TCR originated in a man aged 18 to 30 in good health. In nucleotide form, the sequence is TGTGCCAGCAGTTTTGGGAGGGCTAATGAAAAACTGTTTTTT. This gives the protein CASSFGRANEKLFF.